Below, one T cell receptor (beta chain) is given with its context. TCRdb re-called clones from the PCR reads using MiXCR. The repertoire holds under 35,000 clones, with less than 30% as singletons. These data originate in a study of metastatic and nonmetastatic thyroid tumors. Until they underwent thyroid surgery, no patient had received any treatment. Trimming cost V 1 base and J 8 bases, with 11 bases left between them. Germline V CDR1 and CDR2: MNHEY, SMNVEV (reference sequence). This CDR3 comprises 13 residues. This chain links TRBV27 with TRBJ1-1; possibly TRBD1 for D (6 bases). Specimen: blood. This sequence was found in a female donor with papillary thyroid cancer or a benign thyroid nodule (not recorded which). Some clones in this sample may be carry-over from other donors' samples. CDR3 protein: CASSLFRGGEAFF. CDR3 DNA sequence: TGTGCCAGCAGTTTATTCAGGGGCGGGGAAGCTTTCTTT.